This T cell receptor (beta chain) emerged from a study of blood T cell repertoires in COVID-19. Study-level information: The samples span acute and convalescent COVID-19 from the United States, Italy and Spain. PBMCs, B-cell-depleted T cells, or T cells provided the cDNA or gDNA that made up the material.

Using immunoSEQ multiplex PCR, the repertoire was profiled, and TCRdb retains in-frame clones only, with some absent. The data show fewer than 250,000 clones, 70% to 90% seen once. Trimming removed 3 bases from V and 7 bases from J, with 25 bases in between. There are 19 residues in the CDR3. CDR1 KGHSH and CDR2 LQKENI come from the germline V gene. J is TRBJ1-6 and V is TRBV18; D might be TRBD1 (6 bases). The sequence was obtained from a man in his sixties with acute or convalescent COVID-19. The sequenced sample consisted of peripheral blood. CDR3 bases: TGTGCCAGCTCACCTAAGCAATTAACGAATGGGGGCCCCAATTCACCCCTCCACTTT. This translates into CASSPKQLTNGGPNSPLHF.